This TCR beta chain is drawn from a study of regulatory T cells in long-lasting Graves disease (dated by TCRdb to about 2021). Context from the whole study: Patients with newly diagnosed Graves' disease had been on antithyroid drugs for under 3 months. This study used TCR sequencing and RNA sequencing of peripheral blood to compare persistent Graves' disease patients against newly diagnosed Graves' disease patients. The study was conducted in China and was registered as a clinical trial. A total of 33 samples underwent TCR sequencing, from about 13 patients with persistent Graves' disease and roughly 20 patients with newly diagnosed Graves' disease.

The time point tag for this specimen amounts to: newly diagnosed GD, antithyroid drugs for less than 3 months. For both TCR sequencing and RNA sequencing, RNA was extracted from PBMCs using TRIzol. The diagnosis of Graves' disease followed American Thyroid Association guidelines. Patients for the study were recruited at an endocrinology department in Xi'an, China. Each patient gave approximately 9 milliliters of peripheral blood, collected in an EDTA anticoagulant tube. Ficoll Paque Plus density gradient separation was used to isolate PBMCs, and no further T cell sorting was done. An Agilent 2100 Bioanalyzer and agarose gel were used to check RNA quality, while a NanoDrop 2000 measured RNA concentration. This clonotype was counted at least ten times. Its recognized antigen is unknown. The sample holds no much larger clone one base away, and base qualities are not on file. General conclusions and limits of the study: Because the primary lesion, thyroid tissue, could not be accessed, the study looked at peripheral blood alone. Persistent Graves' disease patients showed lower TCR Shannon entropy and fewer highly expanded clones than newly diagnosed patients, suggesting clonal expansion. Preferential use of TRBV28, TRBJ1-2 and TRBJ2-5 was observed in persistent disease, whereas TRBV20-1 and TRBJ2-1 were favored in newly diagnosed disease. Patients with persistent disease shared more public clonotypes (under 3,000) than newly diagnosed patients did (nearly 1,000). Sequencing and analysis were restricted to the TCR beta chain. The authors noted that the small sample size was a limitation that may lower accuracy.

The library was made by multiplex PCR. TCRdb lists the instrument as Illumina HiSeq 4000. iRepertoire HTBI primers and Arm-PCR amplification of CDR3 regions were used to construct TCR beta libraries. Before sequencing, the PCR products went through gel purification. In the source study's methods: Across samples, some 62 TRBV and 13 to 15 TRBJ segments were identified and used for gene usage analysis of CDR3 amino acid clonotypes. Filtered high-quality paired reads were merged into contigs using COPE and FqMerger. Contigs were aligned with BLAST to IMGT TRBV, TRBD and TRBJ reference genes, and CDR3 was defined per IMGT. Any clonotype with a frequency above 0.1% was classified as a highly expanded clone. Shannon entropy was used to measure repertoire diversity, and the Gini coefficient was used to measure V-J evenness. Clonotypes shared by more than one individual were considered public. The raw public data were reprocessed by TCRdb itself: fastp quality trimming at Q25, MiXCR clonotype calling, in-frame beta chains only. Each entry is one CDR3 protein sequence, shown with its most common DNA and genes. The V and J calls and clone size are TCRdb's, not the authors'. The sample yields 450,000 to 600,000 distinct CDR3 sequences; roughly 12% were counted once. The ten largest clones capture roughly a tenth of the sample.

The CDR3 measures 17 amino acids from cysteine to phenylalanine. Only the CDR3 portion is preserved as DNA: 51 bases, with reading frame beginning at the first base. V loses 4 bases of germline sequence and J loses 7 bases, and the interval between the two ends is 22 bases. CDR1 MNHEY and CDR2 SMNVEV are derived from the germline V gene (reference sequence). These data also featured in a second study, about T cells in Graves' hyperthyroidism and ophthalmopathy. As noted in the second study: Stable Graves' hyperthyroidism was defined as the absence of progression to ophthalmopathy over 18 months of follow-up. Hyperthyroidism patients were newly diagnosed, had a disease duration of under 2 months, and were aged 18 to 65 years. Patients with uncontrolled infections, other autoimmune diseases, pregnancy or lactation were excluded. Diagnoses were established on the basis of clinical symptoms, serum thyroxine and TRAb, thyroid ultrasound, and orbital computed tomography. For the first round of RT-PCR on the TCR CDR3, the HTBI primer set was used together with the Qiagen OneStep RT-PCR kit. Most expanded thyroid clonotypes (frequency above 0.001) were also detected in blood, suggesting blood repertoires may reflect thyroid immune responses. Ophthalmopathy was separated from stable hyperthyroidism by a 13 V-J signature model, with approximately 85% sensitivity and approximately 81% specificity obtained in cross-validation and 80%/75% obtained in testing. During validation, the model predicted progression to ophthalmopathy a median of around 6 months ahead of onset, with around 65% sensitivity and roughly 72% specificity. TCR V-J signatures able to tell the groups apart were searched for in a discovery cohort of 95 or so patients, of whom over 40 had Graves' ophthalmopathy and around 58 had stable Graves' hyperthyroidism. Whether ophthalmopathy could be predicted prospectively was tested in an independent validation cohort made up of under 20 hyperthyroidism patients plus 17 patients who later progressed to ophthalmopathy. For training and testing, the 100 or so patients in the discovery cohort were randomly divided in a 7:3 ratio. In about six Graves' hyperthyroidism patients, the study also compared T-cell repertoires from thyroid tissue with T-cell repertoires from blood. Following sampling, methimazole starting at 30 mg daily was given to hyperthyroidism patients, and high-dose intravenous methylprednisolone was given to ophthalmopathy patients. Libraries were constructed in a second round of multiplex PCR, after which size selection and purification were performed. Paired-end sequencing of the libraries was performed with 100 bp reads on an Illumina HiSeq2000. SOAPnuke was used to process the raw data, with reads discarded if the reads contained adapters or uncalled bases, had a mean Phred below 15, or lacked an exact constant-primer or identifier match. COPE v1.2.5 was used to merge the high-quality paired reads, and each unique nucleotide sequence was defined as a clonotype. MiTCR v1.1 was used to align the clonotypes against IMGT TRBV, TRBD and TRBJ reference segments. Only V-J combinations with frequency above 0.0001, covering 99.2% of repertoires, were analysed. The TCS score was defined as F50 (clonal expansion) divided by E x V (chaos), with BLOSUM62-based TCRdist calculated between CDR3 peptides within each V-J. Welch's t-statistics and random forest reduced around 520 V-J features to 13, which were used in a naive Bayes classifier (R e1071). Sample size was not statistically predetermined, and investigators were not blinded to group allocation. TCR Vbeta CDR3 sequencing of 130 to 150 peripheral blood samples (43 ophthalmopathy, over 70 hyperthyroidism and around 17 progressor patients) is reported in the paper.

Here the sequenced sample was peripheral blood mononuclear cells (PBMCs), taken at new diagnosis, from a patient treated with antithyroid drugs. This receptor was obtained from a man aged 25 to 40 with Graves disease. Donor details come from another sample of the same person, matched by shared clones. The rearranged chain carries TRBV27 and TRBJ2-2; the D gene could be TRBD1 or TRBD2, each one agreeing over 6 bases. The base sequence is TGTGCCAGCAGTTCCGTCCGGCTTAGGGGGGCGGGCGGGGAGCTGTTTTTT. This sequence encodes CASSSVRLRGAGGELFF.